The rows below give T cell receptor beta chains drawn from one sample of a study of blood T cells in healthy people across ages. MiXCR, applied by TCRdb to the 5' RACE reads, yields one record per CDR3 protein. The repertoire includes 1.5 million to 2 million distinct CDR3 sequences, 34% of them detected once, and approximately 11% sits in the top ten. Sequencing was performed on blood. Receptors were obtained from a woman between 25 and 40 years old in good health. Each CDR3 is given with its conserved first and last residue. D genes are given only for firm matches. Some rows have no size entry. The others give once, few or many, or a class for an expanded clone.

D gene,V gene,clone size,J gene,CDR3 DNA,CDR3 protein
-,TRBV7-9,-,TRBJ2-6,TGTGCCAGCAGCTTACAGCTCTCTGGGGCCGACGTCCTGACTTTC,CASSLQLSGADVLTF
TRBD2,TRBV7-8,-,TRBJ2-3,TGTGCCAGCAGCACAGATCGTAGCGGGAGGGTGCAAGATACGCAGTATTTT,CASSTDRSGRVQDTQYF
-,TRBV5-1,few,TRBJ2-7,TGCGCCAGCAGCTGGCTGGGCGGGACCCACGAGCAGTACTTC,CASSWLGGTHEQYF
TRBD2,TRBV5-8,few,TRBJ2-1,TGTGCCAGCAGCCCAGGTAGCGGGGTCTACAATGAGCAGTTCTTC,CASSPGSGVYNEQFF
-,TRBV7-9,-,TRBJ1-1,TGTGCCAGCAGCTTAAACAGCGGGTACACTGAAGCTTTCTTT,CASSLNSGYTEAFF
TRBD2,TRBV9,few,TRBJ2-1,TGTGCCAGCAGCCCGACTAGCGGGACCGAGCAGTTCTTC,CASSPTSGTEQFF
-,TRBV29-1,-,TRBJ1-4,TGCAGCGTTGAGTCAGGGGACCCCTCAACTAATGAAAAACTGTTTTTT,CSVESGDPSTNEKLFF
-,TRBV6-5,-,TRBJ1-1,TGTGCCAGCAGTTTCGGAGGGACGAACACTGAAGCTTTCTTT,CASSFGGTNTEAFF
-,TRBV5-1,-,TRBJ2-7,TGCGCCAGCAGTATGAAAAGCTCCTACGAGCAGTACTTC,CASSMKSSYEQYF
-,TRBV27,-,TRBJ2-5,TGTGCCGGCAGTTTATCTGACCGGCAGACCCAGTACTTC,CAGSLSDRQTQYF
TRBD1,TRBV15,few,TRBJ1-1,TGTGCCACCAGCAGATCGATAACAGGGGGCCGGAACACTGAAGCTTTCTTT,CATSRSITGGRNTEAFF
-,TRBV5-6,few,TRBJ1-5,TGTGCCAGCAGCTTGGGAGGCAACCCTAGCAATCAGCCCCAGCATTTT,CASSLGGNPSNQPQHF
TRBD1,TRBV20-1,-,TRBJ2-1,TGCAGTGCTAACCCGTCGGACAGGAGCAACAATGAGCAGTTCTTC,CSANPSDRSNNEQFF
-,TRBV9,few,TRBJ1-1,TGTGCCAGCAGCGTAGGGGCTTCGGGGAACACTGAAGCTTTCTTT,CASSVGASGNTEAFF
-,TRBV20-1,few,TRBJ1-1,TGCAGTGCTGGAAGGGGTGGCGGAGAAGCTTTCTTT,CSAGRGGGEAFF
-,TRBV5-6,-,TRBJ1-2,TGTGCCAGCAGCGCAGGGACTCAATCACTGTATGGCTACACCTTC,CASSAGTQSLYGYTF
TRBD1,TRBV29-1,many,TRBJ2-7,TGCAGCGTGGGGGACAGGGACCAGTACTTC,CSVGDRDQYF
-,TRBV13,-,TRBJ2-7,TGTGCCAGCAGCCGAGAGGGGGACGGCACCTACGAGCAGTACTTC,CASSREGDGTYEQYF
-,TRBV4-1,-,TRBJ1-4,TGCGCCAGCAGCCAAGATTCAGGGGTCGATGAAAAACGGTTTTTT,CASSQDSGVDEKRFF
-,TRBV9,-,TRBJ1-1,TGTGCCAGCAGCGTAGATAGGGCCGCCGGGGCTGAAGCTTTCTTT,CASSVDRAAGAEAFF
TRBD2,TRBV6-6,-,TRBJ2-3,TGTGCCAGCACGCCCCGGGAGGGACTTGTCGATACGCAGTATTTT,CASTPREGLVDTQYF
-,TRBV7-6,-,TRBJ2-7,TGTGTCAGCAGCCAACACCCCGGGACCTTGACCTACGAGCAGTACTTC,CVSSQHPGTLTYEQYF
-,TRBV20-1,-,TRBJ1-1,TGCAGTGCTCTCCCAGGGGACACTGAAGCTTTCTTT,CSALPGDTEAFF
TRBD1,TRBV20-1,-,TRBJ1-6,TGCAGTGCAACCGGGACAGGGCCTTCACCCCTCCACTTT,CSATGTGPSPLHF
TRBD2,TRBV9,-,TRBJ2-7,TGTGCCAGCAGCCGACAACTAGCGATCCACGGGCAGTACTTC,CASSRQLAIHGQYF
-,TRBV3-1,-,TRBJ2-1,TGTGCCAGCAGCCAAGAGCTAGAATCTAGCGATGAGCAGTTCTTC,CASSQELESSDEQFF